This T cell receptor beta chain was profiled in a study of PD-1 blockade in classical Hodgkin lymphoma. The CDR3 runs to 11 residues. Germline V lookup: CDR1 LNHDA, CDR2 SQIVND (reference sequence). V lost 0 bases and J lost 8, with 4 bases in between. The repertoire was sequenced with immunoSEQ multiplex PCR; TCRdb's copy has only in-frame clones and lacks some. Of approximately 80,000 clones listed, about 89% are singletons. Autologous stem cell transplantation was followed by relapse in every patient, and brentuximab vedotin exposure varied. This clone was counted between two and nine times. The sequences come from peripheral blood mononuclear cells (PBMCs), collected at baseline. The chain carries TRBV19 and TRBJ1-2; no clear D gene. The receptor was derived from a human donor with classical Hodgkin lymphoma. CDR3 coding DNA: TGTGCCAGTAGTATAGATGTGGGCTACACCTTC. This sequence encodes CASSIDVGYTF.